The T cell receptor beta chain described here comes from a study of CD8+ T cells in alopecia areata. Study summary: Tofacitinib ran for 6 to 18 months before 6 months off drug.

Treatment defined: oral pan-JAK inhibitor, 5-10 mg twice daily. Samples from alopecia areata patients were lesional scalp punch biopsies and peripheral blood. The V gene lost 5 bases and the J gene lost 4 bases, with 9 bases spanning the gap. Germline V gives CDR1 MNHEY, CDR2 SVGAGI. The CDR3 extends over 13 amino acids. TCR sequencing used cDNA made by reverse transcription of extracted RNA. The assay was immunoSEQ multiplex PCR, and TCRdb's table has in-frame clones only and misses some. The profile covers fewer than 150,000 clones, with 65% to 90% appearing a single time and approximately 25% taken by the ten largest.

V is TRBV6-5 and J is TRBJ2-1, with D perhaps matching TRBD2 (6 bases). The specimen comprised CD8+ T cells sorted from blood, sampled at week 4, from a patient treated with tofacitinib. The TCR comes from a human donor with alopecia areata. CDR3 region: CASSASEYNEQFF. The CDR3 DNA reads as TGTGCCAGCAGTGCTAGCGAGTACAATGAGCAGTTCTTC.